Detailed here is one T cell receptor beta chain. These data belong to a study of CD8 T cells in Susac syndrome. TEMRA cells were enriched by FACS, and CD4+ and CD8+ T cells were negatively isolated. Trimming removed 5 bases from V and 4 bases from J; junction bases left unmatched: 4. The CDR3 length is 13 residues. Germline CDR1 and CDR2: GTSNPN and SVGIG (reference sequence). Random hexamers were used to reverse transcribe 0.5 to 1 ug of RNA. An immunoSEQ multiplex PCR generated amplified TCR beta CDR3 products spanning 54 Vbeta and 13 Jbeta. TCRdb processed the immunoSEQ multiplex PCR reads anew with MiXCR; each CDR3 protein has one entry. The table includes 150,000 or so distinct CDR3 sequences, just under 95% detected once.

The chain joins TRBV30 to TRBJ1-2; 10 nucleotides align to TRBD1. The receptor was derived from a human donor with Susac syndrome. What was sequenced was CD4+ T cells from PBMCs. The chain's CDR3 is CAWARQGAYGYTF. DNA for the CDR3: TGTGCCTGGGCTCGACAGGGGGCCTATGGCTACACCTTC.